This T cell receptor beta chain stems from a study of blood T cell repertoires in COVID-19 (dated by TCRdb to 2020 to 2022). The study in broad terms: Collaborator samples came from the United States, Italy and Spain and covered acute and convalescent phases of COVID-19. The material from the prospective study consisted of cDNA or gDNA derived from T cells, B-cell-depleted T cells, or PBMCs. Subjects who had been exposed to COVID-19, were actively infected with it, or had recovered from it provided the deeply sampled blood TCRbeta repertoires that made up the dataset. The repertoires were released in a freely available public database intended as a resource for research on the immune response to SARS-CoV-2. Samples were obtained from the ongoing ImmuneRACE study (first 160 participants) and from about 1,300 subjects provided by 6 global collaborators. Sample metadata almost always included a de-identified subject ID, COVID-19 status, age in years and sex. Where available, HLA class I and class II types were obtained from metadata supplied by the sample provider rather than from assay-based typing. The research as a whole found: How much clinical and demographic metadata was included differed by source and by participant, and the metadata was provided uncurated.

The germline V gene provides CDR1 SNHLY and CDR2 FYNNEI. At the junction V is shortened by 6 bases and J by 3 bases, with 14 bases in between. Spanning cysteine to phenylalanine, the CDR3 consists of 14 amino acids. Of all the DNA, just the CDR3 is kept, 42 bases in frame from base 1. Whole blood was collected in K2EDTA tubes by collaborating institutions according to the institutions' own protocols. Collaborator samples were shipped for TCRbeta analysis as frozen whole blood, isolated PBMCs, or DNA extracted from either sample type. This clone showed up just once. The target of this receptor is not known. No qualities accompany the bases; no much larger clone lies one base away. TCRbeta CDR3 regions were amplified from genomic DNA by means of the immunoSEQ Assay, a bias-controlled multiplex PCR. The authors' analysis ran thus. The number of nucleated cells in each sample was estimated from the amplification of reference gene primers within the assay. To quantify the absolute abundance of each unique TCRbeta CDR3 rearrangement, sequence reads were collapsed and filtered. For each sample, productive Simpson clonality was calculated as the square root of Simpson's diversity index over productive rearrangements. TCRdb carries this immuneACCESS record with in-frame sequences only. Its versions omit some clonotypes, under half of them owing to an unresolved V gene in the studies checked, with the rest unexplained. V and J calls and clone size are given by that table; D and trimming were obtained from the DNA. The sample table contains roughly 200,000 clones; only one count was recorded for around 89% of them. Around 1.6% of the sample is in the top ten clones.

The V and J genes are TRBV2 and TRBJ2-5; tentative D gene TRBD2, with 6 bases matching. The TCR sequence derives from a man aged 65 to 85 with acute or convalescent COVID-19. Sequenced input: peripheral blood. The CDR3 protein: CASRGRDWEETQYF. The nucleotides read TGTGCCAGCAGAGGCCGGGACTGGGAAGAGACCCAGTACTTC.